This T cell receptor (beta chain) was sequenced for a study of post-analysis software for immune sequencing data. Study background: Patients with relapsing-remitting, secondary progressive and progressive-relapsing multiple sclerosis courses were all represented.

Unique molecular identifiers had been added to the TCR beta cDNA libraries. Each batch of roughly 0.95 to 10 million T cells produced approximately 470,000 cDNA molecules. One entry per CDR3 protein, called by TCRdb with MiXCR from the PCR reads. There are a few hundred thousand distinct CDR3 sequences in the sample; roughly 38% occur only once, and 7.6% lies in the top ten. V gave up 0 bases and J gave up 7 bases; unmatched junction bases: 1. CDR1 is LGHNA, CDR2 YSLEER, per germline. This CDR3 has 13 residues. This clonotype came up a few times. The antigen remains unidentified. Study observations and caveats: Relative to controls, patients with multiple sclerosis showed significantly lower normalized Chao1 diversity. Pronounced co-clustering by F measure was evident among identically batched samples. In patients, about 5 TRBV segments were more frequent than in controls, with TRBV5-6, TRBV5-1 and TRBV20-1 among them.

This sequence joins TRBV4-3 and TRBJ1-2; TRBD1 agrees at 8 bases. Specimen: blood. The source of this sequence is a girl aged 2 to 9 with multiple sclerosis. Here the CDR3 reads CASSQDRGLGYTF. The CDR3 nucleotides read TGCGCCAGCAGCCAAGACAGGGGGCTTGGCTACACCTTC.